The rows below give T cell receptor beta chains drawn from one sample of a study of blood T cell repertoires in COVID-19. Assay used: immunoSEQ multiplex PCR; TCRdb lists only in-frame clones, some missing. The table records 210,000 or so clones, 86% of them present only once. The sample consisted of PBMCs or T cells enriched from blood (not recorded which). The receptors were gathered from a woman between 45 and 60 years old in a cohort exposed to, infected with or recovered from COVID-19 (not recorded which). Each CDR3 is given with its conserved first and last residue. Each record gives: D gene, J gene, clone size, V gene, CDR3 DNA, CDR3 protein. D genes are given only for firm matches. The size of a clone is reported for some rows only, either as once, few or many, or as a class for expanded clones.

NA | TRBJ1-6 | NA | TRBV28 | TGTGCCAGCAGTTTAGAAGGGGGGGGGCATTCACCCCTCCACTTT | CASSLEGGGHSPLHF
TRBD1 | TRBJ1-2 | NA | TRBV24-1 | TGTGCCACCAGTGATCCGGGACAGGGTAACGATGGCTACACCTTC | CATSDPGQGNDGYTF
TRBD1 | TRBJ1-4 | few | TRBV6-6 | TGTGCCAGCAGCGCCCGTGGACAGGGAGATGAAAAACTGTTTTTT | CASSARGQGDEKLFF
NA | TRBJ1-6 | few | TRBV2 | TGTGCCAGCACGACAGGCGGCTCCTATAATTCACCCCTCCACTTT | CASTTGGSYNSPLHF
NA | TRBJ2-1 | NA | TRBV6-5 | TGTGCCAGCAGCCAATCCGGGGATACCTACAATGAGCAGTTCTTC | CASSQSGDTYNEQFF
NA | TRBJ1-2 | NA | TRBV10-1 | TGCGCCAGCAGTGACGGTTATGGCTACACCTTC | CASSDGYGYTF
NA | TRBJ1-1 | NA | TRBV2 | TGTGCCAGCAGTGAAGAGGCGGACTCGGCTGAAGCTTTCTTT | CASSEEADSAEAFF
NA | TRBJ2-3 | once | TRBV5-4 | TGTGCCAGCAGCCGTATTGGGAGGGGGGGGCTCACAGATACGCAGTATTTT | CASSRIGRGGLTDTQYF
TRBD2 | TRBJ2-7 | NA | TRBV7-2 | TGTGCCAGCAGCGCCCCCTTGGGGACTAGCCTATACGAGCAGTACTTC | CASSAPLGTSLYEQYF
TRBD1 | TRBJ2-2 | NA | TRBV19 | TGTGCCAGTACCAGTATATGGACAGGGGGCGGAACCGGGGAGCTGTTTTTT | CASTSIWTGGGTGELFF
NA | TRBJ1-5 | once | TRBV6-2/TRBV6-3 | TGTGCCAGCAGTTCGGGTTACGGGAGCAATCAGCCCCAGCATTTT | CASSSGYGSNQPQHF
NA | TRBJ2-1 | NA | TRBV12-3/TRBV12-4 | TGTGCCAGCAGGGGGGACACCAACAATGAGCAGTTCTTC | CASRGDTNNEQFF
NA | TRBJ1-5 | NA | TRBV7-2 | TGTGCCAGCAGCTTACATAGGGGAGGGAATCAGCCCCAGCATTTT | CASSLHRGGNQPQHF
TRBD1 | TRBJ1-1 | NA | TRBV4-3 | TGCGCCAGCAGTAAATACAGGGGTGCCTACACTGAAGCTTTCTTT | CASSKYRGAYTEAFF
NA | TRBJ1-2 | NA | TRBV19 | TGTGCCAGTAGTATAGTTGCGGGACGGCCCTATGGCTACACCTTC | CASSIVAGRPYGYTF
NA | TRBJ2-6 | NA | TRBV7-9 | TGTGCCAGCAGCTTAGGACACTCTGGGGCCAACGTCCTGACTTTC | CASSLGHSGANVLTF
TRBD1 | TRBJ1-4 | NA | TRBV10-1 | TGCGCCAGCAGTGAGTCGATTACCGGGACAGTAGTCGGAAAACTGTTTTTT | CASSESITGTVVGKLFF
NA | TRBJ1-5 | once | TRBV7-2 | TGTGCCAGCAGCTCTAACTGGGGAACAGGGCGATATAGCAATCAGCCCCAGCATTTT | CASSSNWGTGRYSNQPQHF
TRBD1 | TRBJ2-7 | NA | TRBV10-3 | TGTGCCATCAGTGAGTCGCCGGGACAGGGGGCGTACGAGCAGTACTTC | CAISESPGQGAYEQYF
NA | TRBJ2-7 | NA | TRBV11-2 | TGTGCCAGCAGCTTAGACCCAGGGGATTTGGTCGAGCAGTACTTC | CASSLDPGDLVEQYF
NA | TRBJ1-4 | NA | TRBV1 | TGCACCAGCAGCCAAAGGATCCCAGGGGTCGGTGAAAAACTGTTTTTT | CTSSQRIPGVGEKLFF
TRBD2 | TRBJ2-7 | once | TRBV25-1 | TGTGCCAGTAGACTAGCGGGGAGCTACGAGCAGTACTTC | CASRLAGSYEQYF
TRBD1 | TRBJ2-7 | once | TRBV5-1 | TGCGCCAGCAGCTTGGTAGGACAGGGGGCGCGGGAGCAGTACTTC | CASSLVGQGAREQYF
TRBD1 | TRBJ1-2 | NA | TRBV6-5 | TGTGCCAGCAGACCCAACCGGAGACAGGGGCATGGCTACACCTTC | CASRPNRRQGHGYTF
NA | TRBJ2-4 | NA | TRBV7-3 | TGTGCCAGCAACCGGGATGCCAAAAACATTCAGTACTTC | CASNRDAKNIQYF
NA | TRBJ1-5 | NA | TRBV6-5 | TGTGCCAGCACCACGACAGTTAATAGCAATCAGCCCCAGCATTTT | CASTTTVNSNQPQHF
NA | TRBJ2-3 | NA | TRBV29-1 | TGCAGCGCAACCGGGGGACAGTTCAGCACAGATACGCAGTATTTT | CSATGGQFSTDTQYF
NA | TRBJ1-4 | NA | TRBV29-1 | TGCAGCGTTGGTCCCGGGGGGAATGAAAAACTGTTTTTT | CSVGPGGNEKLFF
NA | TRBJ2-6 | NA | TRBV2 | TGTGCCGCGGGCAGGGCCAACGTCCTGACTTTC | CAAGRANVLTF
NA | TRBJ1-4 | NA | TRBV7-2 | TGTGCCAGCAGCTCCGAGCCCCAGGCTAATGAAAAACTGTTTTTT | CASSSEPQANEKLFF
NA | TRBJ2-1 | NA | TRBV9 | TGTGCCAGCAGCGCTCATGAGGAAGGATACAATGAGCAGTTCTTC | CASSAHEEGYNEQFF
NA | TRBJ1-1 | few | TRBV6-2/TRBV6-3 | TGTGCCAGCAGTCGCCCCTGGGGAGAAAACACTGAAGCTTTCTTT | CASSRPWGENTEAFF
NA | TRBJ1-2 | NA | TRBV5-4 | TGTGCCAGCAGCCCCGGACAGACCTATGGCTACACCTTC | CASSPGQTYGYTF
TRBD1 | TRBJ2-7 | NA | TRBV7-9 | TGTGCCAGCAGCATAGGACAGGGGGCTTACGAGCAGTACTTC | CASSIGQGAYEQYF
NA | TRBJ1-5 | NA | TRBV5-4 | TGTGCCAGCAGCCCGGAGCCAGTAACTGCCGATCAGCCCCAGCATTTT | CASSPEPVTADQPQHF
TRBD1 | TRBJ2-2 | NA | TRBV6-6 | TGTGCCAGCACTAGACAGGGAGTTGAGAACACCGGGGAGCTGTTTTTT | CASTRQGVENTGELFF
NA | TRBJ2-5 | NA | TRBV4-1 | TGCGCCAGCAGCCAAGCCCCAGGGTCGGAGACCCAGTACTTC | CASSQAPGSETQYF
TRBD1 | TRBJ2-7 | NA | TRBV28 | TGTGCCAGCAGTCACCCCGGGACAGGGGACCACGAGCAGTACTTC | CASSHPGTGDHEQYF
TRBD1 | TRBJ1-1 | NA | TRBV2 | TGTGCCAGCAGTCTTAGTGGGACAGAAGAAGCTTTCTTT | CASSLSGTEEAFF
TRBD1 | TRBJ1-1 | NA | TRBV7-2 | TGTGCCAGCAGCACCCGACAGGGAGCACCGCTGTTTGAAGCTTTCTTT | CASSTRQGAPLFEAFF
NA | TRBJ1-1 | NA | TRBV7-3 | TGTGCCAGCAGCTCACAGATGGACACTGAAGCTTTCTTT | CASSSQMDTEAFF